Each of the 29 T cell receptor beta chains below was sequenced from the same sample in a study of PD-L1 blockade in urothelial cancer. Time point reported: peripheral blood 6 weeks after treatment start. Generated by immunoSEQ multiplex PCR, the TCRdb table keeps only in-frame clones and is missing some. The sample contains 35,000 to 40,000 clones, around 88% of which appear only once. The specimen was PBMCs, collected around atezolizumab (anti-PD-L1) treatment. These TCRs come from a man in his sixties with urothelial cancer.

The chain recombines TRBV7-2 with TRBJ1-1, with D perhaps matching TRBD1 (5 bases). Germline CDR1 reads SGHTA; CDR2 reads FQGNSA. The V gene lost 4 bases and the J gene lost 4 bases, with 13 bases spanning the gap. This CDR3 has 14 residues. The CDR3 DNA reads TGTGCCAGCAGCTCCCATTGGGGGGGCACTGAAGCTTTCTTT. Amino acids: CASSSHWGGTEAFF.

The genes are TRBV5-1 and TRBJ2-2; possible D gene TRBD2, 5 bases. This CDR3 has 15 amino acids. V was cut by 6 bases and J by 1 base, with 13 bases left in between. CDR1 is SGHRS and CDR2 is YFSETQ in the germline V gene. In nucleotides, the CDR3 is TGCGCCAGCAATGAGGGTGGGCAGAACACCGGGGAGCTGTTTTTT. It encodes CASNEGGQNTGELFF.

This clone was observed a handful of times. This chain links TRBV7-3 with TRBJ1-2, with 10 positions matching TRBD1. CDR3 length: 15 amino acids. Germline trimming cut 0 bases from V and 7 bases from J; bases unmatched to any gene: 5. The germline CDR1 and CDR2 sequences are SGHTA and FQGTGA. CDR3 region: CASSLTSDRGIGYTF. The CDR3 region has the DNA TGTGCCAGCAGCTTAACCTCGGACAGGGGGATTGGCTACACCTTC.

This clone was observed a few times. The chain combines TRBV19 with TRBJ1-5, with D tentatively TRBD1 (6 bases). V was shortened by 3 bases and J by 4 bases, with 16 bases between the two germline ends. There are 16 residues in the CDR3. The germline gives CDR1 LNHDA, CDR2 SQIVND (reference sequence). The CDR3 sequence: CASSIGGQAVNQPQHF. In DNA form, the CDR3 reads TGTGCCAGTAGTATCGGGGGGCAGGCCGTGAATCAGCCCCAGCATTTT.

V is TRBV7-2 and J is TRBJ2-7; TRBD1 is a possible D gene (7 bases). With 4 bases removed from V and 0 bases from J, the gap between germline ends came to 13 bases. This CDR3 has 15 amino acids. Looked up from germline, CDR1 is SGHTA and CDR2 is FQGNSA. In DNA form, the CDR3 reads TGTGCCAGCAGCTATCGACAGGGAGGCTCCTACGAGCAGTACTTC. This translates into CASSYRQGGSYEQYF.

The chain joins TRBV30 to TRBJ1-3, with D possibly matching TRBD1 (5 bases). The CDR3 totals 13 residues. Looked up from germline, CDR1 is GTSNPN and CDR2 is SVGIG (reference sequence). The V end lost 8 bases, the J end lost 8 bases, and 19 bases lay between the germline ends. The CDR3 DNA is TGTGCCACAAACAGGAACCGCGGGGACACCATATATTTT. Amino acid sequence: CATNRNRGDTIYF.

The gene calls are TRBV5-6 and TRBJ1-5; 7 positions agree with TRBD1. The CDR3 covers 16 residues. V shed 2 bases, J shed 7 bases, and the junction held 12 bases outside the gene matches. Germline lookup yields CDR1 SGHDT and CDR2 YYEEEE. CDR3 DNA: TGTGCCAGCAGCTTAGGGACAGCTAGGGGTGGACAGCCCCAGCATTTT. Translated: CASSLGTARGGQPQHF.

This chain links TRBV7-2 with TRBJ2-2; 11 nucleotides agree with TRBD1. Unmatched junction bases numbered 7, after V lost 3 bases and J lost 4 bases. This CDR3 is built from 17 residues. The germline V gene encodes CDR1 SGHTA and CDR2 FQGNSA. CDR3: CASSFRPGTGGTGELFF. In DNA, the CDR3 is TGTGCCAGCAGCTTTCGACCCGGGACAGGGGGCACCGGGGAGCTGTTTTTT.

The chain couples TRBV4-2 to TRBJ2-1; D ambiguous. Germline V CDR1 and CDR2: LGHNA, YNFKEQ. The germline V and J ends were trimmed by 3 bases and 3 bases, with 12 bases remaining between them. There are 15 residues in the CDR3. The CDR3 region is CASSQDRGVYNEQFF. Written as DNA, the CDR3 is TGTGCCAGCAGCCAGGATCGTGGAGTCTACAATGAGCAGTTCTTC.

The chain has TRBV23-1 and TRBJ1-1; TRBD1 agrees at 8 bases. TRBV23-1 is an ORF, and what it does is uncertain. CDR3 length equals 14 residues. Trimming cost V 7 bases and J 5 bases; bases outside gene matches: 9. The CDR3 DNA follows: TGCGCCAGCACTAGACAGGGGCTAAAAACTGAAGCTTTCTTT. The encoded protein is CASTRQGLKTEAFF.

The chain recombines TRBV15 with TRBJ1-1, with a possible D match to TRBD1 (5 bases). V lost 5 bases and J lost 3, with 16 bases in between. CDR3 length: 15 residues. CDR1 and CDR2 from the germline V gene are LNHNV and YYDKDF (reference sequence). The CDR3 is CATSAHIGGYTEAFF. The CDR3 coding sequence is TGTGCCACCAGCGCCCACATTGGGGGGTACACTGAAGCTTTCTTT.

The chain uses TRBV4-3 and TRBJ1-5; 7 bases line up with TRBD1. The CDR3 covers 13 residues. The germline CDR1 and CDR2 sequences are LGHNA and YSLEER. Trimming cost V 3 bases and J 7 bases; bases outside gene matches: 3. CDR3 DNA: TGCGCCAGCAGCCAGAACAGGGGCCAGCCCCAGCATTTT. It codes for CASSQNRGQPQHF.

The chain employs TRBV2 and TRBJ1-5; D gene uncertain. The V gene's germline CDR1 is SNHLY and CDR2 FYNNEI. V shed 6 bases and J shed 6 bases, with 12 bases lying between them. The CDR3 covers 13 residues. CDR3 region: CASSLGGTQPQHF. The CDR3, as DNA: TGTGCCAGCAGCCTCGGCGGTACTCAGCCCCAGCATTTT. Full variable domain (missing parts from reference TRBV2 and TRBJ1-5): EPEVTQTPSHQVTQMGQEVILRCVPISNHLYFYWYRQILGQKVEFLVSFYNNEISEKSEIFDDQFSVERPDGSNFTLKIRSTKLEDSAMYFCASSLGGTQPQHFGDGTRLSIL.

This chain connects TRBV5-6 to TRBJ2-5, with D possibly TRBD1 on 5 matching bases. Germline values: CDR1 SGHDT, CDR2 YYEEEE. The CDR3 covers 15 residues. The ends were cut back, 3 bases at V and 0 bases at J, with 12 bases in the middle. CDR3 loop: CASSWRLRDQETQYF. The DNA for the CDR3 is TGTGCCAGCAGCTGGCGACTCAGGGACCAAGAGACCCAGTACTTC.

The chain joins TRBV15 to TRBJ1-5; a possible D gene is TRBD1 (6 bases). CDR3 length equals 16 residues. Per the germline V gene, CDR1 is LNHNV and CDR2 is YYDKDF (reference sequence). V was cut by 3 bases and J by 9 bases, with 21 bases left in between. CDR3 residues: CATSSPDRTRGVPQHF. As DNA, the CDR3 is TGTGCCACCAGCAGCCCCGACAGGACCCGGGGGGTGCCCCAGCATTTT.

The rearrangement links TRBV9 to TRBJ1-1; D gene uncertain. The CDR3 sequence is 15 residues long. Germline loops: CDR1 SGDLS, CDR2 YYNGEE. Trimming removed 4 bases at V and 0 bases at J, with 13 bases between. CDR3 protein: CASSPHAELNTEAFF. CDR3 DNA sequence: TGTGCCAGCAGCCCACACGCCGAATTGAACACTGAAGCTTTCTTT.

The V and J genes are TRBV6-1 and TRBJ1-1, with TRBD1 as a possible D gene (5 bases). CDR1 is MNHNS and CDR2 is SASEGT in the germline V gene. The CDR3 length is 18 residues. The V end lost 2 bases, the J end lost 1 base, and 20 bases lay between the germline ends. DNA for the CDR3: TGTGCCAGCAGTGAAAAAGGGGTCCGCGCCAGGCGGAACACTGAAGCTTTCTTT. Translated, it gives CASSEKGVRARRNTEAFF.

This sequence joins TRBV5-6 and TRBJ2-1; D not certain. This CDR3 region has 15 residues. Trimming removed 2 bases at V and 4 bases at J, with 13 bases between. The germline gives CDR1 SGHDT, CDR2 YYEEEE. The CDR3 reads CASSFGPWRYNEQFF. The DNA for the CDR3 is TGTGCCAGCAGCTTTGGCCCCTGGCGGTACAATGAGCAGTTCTTC.

This chain links TRBV29-1 with TRBJ2-7; no definite D call. This CDR3 is 11 amino acids long. Germline values: CDR1 SQVTM, CDR2 ANQGSEA. The V end lost 6 bases, the J end lost 0 bases, and 6 bases lay between the germline ends. CDR3 residues: CSVGDSYEQYF. DNA of the CDR3: TGCAGCGTGGGCGACTCCTACGAGCAGTACTTC.

This rearrangement joins TRBV5-6 to TRBJ1-5; no reliable D call. V lost 1 base to trimming and J lost 7 bases, with 12 bases between them. Looked up from germline, CDR1 is SGHDT and CDR2 is YYEEEE. The CDR3 is 14 residues long. The CDR3 here is CASSLTPPGQPQHF. CDR3 DNA: TGTGCCAGCAGCTTGACACCCCCTGGCCAGCCCCAGCATTTT. Based on the CDR3 plus reference TRBV5-6 and TRBJ1-5, the full variable domain is DAGVTQSPTHLIKTRGQQVTLRCSPKSGHDTVSWYQQALGQGPQFIFQYYEEEERQRGNFPDRFSGHQFPNYSSELNVNALLLGDSALYLCASSLTPPGQPQHFGDGTRLSIL.

The chain combines TRBV7-2 with TRBJ2-3; 11 nucleotides match TRBD2. There are 18 residues in the CDR3. The germline V gene encodes CDR1 SGHTA and CDR2 FQGNSA. The trim removed 5 bases at V and 6 bases at J, leaving 16 bases unmatched. The CDR3 bases are TGTGCCAGCAGCCCTCAGTCCCGGCTAGCGGGGGGAAGGGATACGCAGTATTTT. This gives the protein CASSPQSRLAGGRDTQYF.

The rearrangement uses TRBV18 and TRBJ1-1; TRBD1 is a possible D gene (6 bases). Trimming removed 6 bases from V and 2 bases from J, with 10 bases in between. Germline-derived CDR1 and CDR2 are KGHSH and LQKENI. The CDR3 has 13 residues. CDR3 sequence reads: CASSFGGNTEAFF. The CDR3 DNA follows: TGTGCCAGCTCTTTTGGGGGCAACACTGAAGCTTTCTTT.

The chain couples TRBV6-6 to TRBJ2-4, with D perhaps TRBD1 (6 bases). Looked up from germline, CDR1 is MNHNY and CDR2 is SVGAGI (reference sequence). The V and J ends lost 6 bases and 3 bases respectively, with 18 bases between them. This CDR3 has 16 residues. The chain's CDR3 is CASSYEGVGGKNIQYF. The CDR3 nucleotides read TGTGCCAGCAGCTACGAAGGGGTAGGGGGCAAAAACATTCAGTACTTC.

The chain employs TRBV5-1 and TRBJ2-2, with D possibly TRBD1 on 6 matching bases. CDR1 SGHRS and CDR2 YFSETQ come from the germline V gene. CDR3 length equals 16 residues. V lost 4 bases and J lost 6, with 19 bases in between. The CDR3 nucleotides read TGCGCCAGCAGCGTTCGGCAGGGGCGTGTCGCCGGGGAGCTGTTTTTT. Residues: CASSVRQGRVAGELFF.

The rearrangement joins TRBV29-1 to TRBJ2-3; 10 bases map to TRBD2. V shed 4 bases, J shed 4 bases, and the junction held 11 bases outside the gene matches. Germline V CDR1 and CDR2: SQVTM, ANQGSEA. This CDR3 has 16 amino acids. As DNA, the CDR3 is TGCAGCGTTGGCGGCTCTAGCGGGAGCTCCCCAGATACGCAGTATTTT. This sequence encodes CSVGGSSGSSPDTQYF.

V and J are TRBV7-8 and TRBJ2-5; TRBD1 matches at 10 bases. There are 15 residues in the CDR3. The ends lost 3 bases at V and 5 bases at J; junction bases unmatched: 6. Germline CDR1 SGHVS, CDR2 FQNEAQ. CDR3 in amino acids: CASSFDRGLRETQYF. The CDR3 DNA reads as TGTGCCAGCAGCTTCGACAGGGGGCTTAGGGAGACCCAGTACTTC. The full variable domain, with the rest looked up from reference TRBV7-8 and TRBJ2-5, is GAGVSQSPRYKVAKRGQDVALRCDPISGHVSLFWYQQALGQGPEFLTYFQNEAQLDKSGLPSDRFFAERPEGSVSTLKIQRTQQEDSAVYLCASSFDRGLRETQYFGPGTRLLVL.

This sequence joins TRBV5-5 and TRBJ1-1; 9 bases are a match to TRBD1. Germline assignment: CDR1 SGHKS and CDR2 YYEKEE (reference sequence). Trimming took 2 bases from V and 3 from J; bases not matched to a gene: 5. The CDR3 runs 15 residues. The CDR3 reads CASSFDRGRDTEAFF. In DNA form, the CDR3 reads TGTGCCAGCAGCTTCGACAGGGGGAGGGACACTGAAGCTTTCTTT. Together with reference TRBV5-5 and TRBJ1-1, the CDR3 gives the full variable domain: DAGVTQSPTHLIKTRGQQVTLRCSPISGHKSVSWYQQVLGQGPQFIFQYYEKEERGRGNFPDRFSARQFPNYSSELNVNALLLGDSALYLCASSFDRGRDTEAFFGQGTRLTVV.

This chain joins TRBV18 and TRBJ2-7; 7 nucleotides match TRBD1. Germline trimming cut 5 bases from V and 4 bases from J; bases unmatched to any gene: 5. The CDR3 has 13 residues. In germline, CDR1 is KGHSH, CDR2 LQKENI. CDR3 amino acids: CASSATGLYEQYF. CDR3 sequence (DNA): TGTGCCAGCTCAGCGACAGGGTTGTACGAGCAGTACTTC.

V gene TRBV30 combines with J gene TRBJ1-2; perhaps TRBD1 as D (5 bases). Per germline, CDR1 GTSNPN and CDR2 SVGIG (reference sequence). The CDR3 extends over 16 amino acids. Trimming took 0 bases from V and 2 from J, leaving 16 bases between them. CDR3 sequence reads: CAWSVRGLHPNYGYTF. The CDR3 nucleotides read TGTGCCTGGAGTGTAAGGGGCCTACATCCCAACTATGGCTACACCTTC.